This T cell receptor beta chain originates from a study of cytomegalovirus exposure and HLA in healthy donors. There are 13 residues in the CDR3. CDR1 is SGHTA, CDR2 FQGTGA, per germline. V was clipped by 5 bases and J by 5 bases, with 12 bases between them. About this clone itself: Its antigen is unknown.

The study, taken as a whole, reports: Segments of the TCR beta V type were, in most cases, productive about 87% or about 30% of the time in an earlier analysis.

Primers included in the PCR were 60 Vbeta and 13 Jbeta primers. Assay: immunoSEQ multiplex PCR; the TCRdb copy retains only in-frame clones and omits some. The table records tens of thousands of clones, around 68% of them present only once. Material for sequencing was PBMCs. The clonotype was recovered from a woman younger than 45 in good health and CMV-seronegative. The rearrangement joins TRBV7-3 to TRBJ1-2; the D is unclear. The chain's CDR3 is CASSPGSNYGYTF. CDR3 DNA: TGTGCCAGCAGCCCGGGGAGCAATTATGGCTACACCTTC.